What follows is one TCR beta chain and its context. No antigen is known for it. Sequencing of the DNA from cultured CD4+ T cells was carried out with the Oncomine TCR Beta short-read assay. It was cultured CD4+ T cells from which genomic DNA was extracted. TCRdb reprocessed the PCR reads with MiXCR, giving one entry per CDR3 protein. In the table there are around 20,000 distinct CDR3 sequences, about two fifths of which are singletons. These data belong to a study of vaccination and CD4 T cells after COVID-19. Time point in this sample: late sampling 161 to 241 days after vaccination in a few convalescent patients. Treatment: roughly ten-day PBMC culture with coronavirus spike peptide pools or control peptides (ViraFEST assay). TCRs were sequenced by ViraFEST after antigen-specific T cells had been expanded with peptide pools. Findings of the study overall: Analysis of convalescent patients found that 304 of 307 vaccine-specific clones were spike mono-reactive.

Material: CD4+ T cells from blood, cultured in vitro, obtained about 7 months after SARS-CoV-2 vaccination. The clonotype was recovered from a human donor who had recovered from COVID-19.

CDR3 in amino acids: CASSLDGGRYEQYF. The DNA of the CDR3 is TGTGCCAGCAGCTTAGATGGCGGACGCTACGAGCAGTACTTC. This sequence joins TRBV7-2 and TRBJ2-7; D unclear. Between the trimmed V and J ends, which lost 1 base and 3 bases, there was a span of 10 bases. Germline loops: CDR1 SGHTA, CDR2 FQGNSA. This CDR3 comprises 14 residues.